These T cell receptor beta chains were read from a single sample in a study of blood T cell repertoires in COVID-19. Method: immunoSEQ multiplex PCR; TCRdb's copy keeps in-frame clones and lacks some. The sample has some 80,000 clones; 80% to 90% are singletons. Sequencing input: peripheral blood. The receptors come from a man aged 55 to 70 with COVID-19, enrolled during active disease. Each CDR3 is given with its conserved first and last residue. Fields, in order: V gene, J gene, D gene, clone size, CDR3 protein, CDR3 DNA. The D gene is left open where the match is weak. Clone size is shown for a subset of rows, as once, few, many or a class of expanded clone.

V: TRBV6-1
J: TRBJ1-2
D: .
size: .
CDR3: CASSEEVWRGYGYTF
DNA: TGTGCCAGCAGTGAAGAAGTTTGGAGGGGCTATGGCTACACCTTC

V: TRBV19
J: TRBJ2-1
D: .
size: .
CDR3: CASSMREWGYNEQFF
DNA: TGTGCCAGTAGTATGAGGGAGTGGGGTTACAATGAGCAGTTCTTC

V: TRBV6-5
J: TRBJ1-1
D: .
size: .
CDR3: CASSYTDGQPPAIF
DNA: TGTGCCAGCAGTTACACGGACGGACAACCCCCGGCCATCTTT

V: TRBV10-2
J: TRBJ2-3
D: .
size: .
CDR3: CASRIRLTDTQYF
DNA: TGCGCCAGCCGCATCAGACTCACAGATACGCAGTATTTT

V: TRBV3-1/TRBV3-2
J: TRBJ2-4
D: TRBD2
size: .
CDR3: CASSPLSGGVAKNIQYF
DNA: TGTGCCAGCAGCCCACTTAGCGGGGGGGTAGCCAAAAACATTCAGTACTTC

V: TRBV29-1
J: TRBJ2-7
D: .
size: many
CDR3: CSVVAQANLDEQYF
DNA: TGCAGCGTTGTCGCGCAGGCCAACCTGGACGAGCAGTACTTC

V: TRBV2
J: TRBJ1-6
D: TRBD1
size: .
CDR3: CASSAGQGFNSPLHF
DNA: TGTGCCAGCAGCGCCGGACAGGGGTTTAATTCACCCCTCCACTTT

V: TRBV24-1
J: TRBJ1-2
D: .
size: .
CDR3: CATNSAAGYGYTF
DNA: TGTGCCACCAATTCGGCGGCGGGCTATGGCTACACCTTC

V: TRBV5-1
J: TRBJ2-7
D: TRBD1
size: .
CDR3: CASSLPGTGGLAQYF
DNA: TGCGCCAGCAGCTTGCCCGGGACAGGGGGCTTGGCGCAGTACTTC

V: TRBV19
J: TRBJ1-3
D: .
size: .
CDR3: CASSSLGSGNTIYF
DNA: TGTGCCAGTAGCTCACTAGGGTCTGGAAACACCATATATTTT

V: TRBV18
J: TRBJ2-1
D: TRBD2
size: .
CDR3: CASSLGLARKGPYNEQFF
DNA: TGTGCCAGCTCACTGGGACTAGCACGGAAAGGGCCCTACAATGAGCAGTTCTTC